Here is one TCR beta chain with its context. Its antigen is unidentified. The sample is drawn from a study of cytomegalovirus exposure and HLA in healthy donors. Study-level findings and limits: Among TCR beta chains, those listed as cytomegalovirus-associated numbered about 150. In a later analysis, DRB1 alleles had the most associated TCRs; HLA-C alleles the fewest.

The CDR3 is made up of 16 amino acids. Germline CDR1 and CDR2: MDHEN and SYDVKM. Unmatched junction bases numbered 8, after V lost 6 bases and J lost 2 bases. The PCR was carried out with 60 Vbeta primers and 13 Jbeta primers. Per the study methods: Unique TCR beta chains numbered 60 million to 100 million in a later analysis, with approximately 10 million shared. TCRdb keeps only in-frame clones here, not all; method: immunoSEQ multiplex PCR. That table gives V, J and clone size, and the DNA gave D and trimming. The sample records fewer than 120,000 clones, around 80% being singletons. The source material was PBMCs. This clonotype was obtained from a woman in her sixties or seventies in good health and CMV-seropositive. The V and J genes are TRBV28 and TRBJ1-1; 11 positions agree with TRBD1. CDR3 residues: CASSRDRGKGNTEAFF. The CDR3 nucleotides read TGTGCCAGCAGCCGGGACAGGGGGAAGGGAAACACTGAAGCTTTCTTT.